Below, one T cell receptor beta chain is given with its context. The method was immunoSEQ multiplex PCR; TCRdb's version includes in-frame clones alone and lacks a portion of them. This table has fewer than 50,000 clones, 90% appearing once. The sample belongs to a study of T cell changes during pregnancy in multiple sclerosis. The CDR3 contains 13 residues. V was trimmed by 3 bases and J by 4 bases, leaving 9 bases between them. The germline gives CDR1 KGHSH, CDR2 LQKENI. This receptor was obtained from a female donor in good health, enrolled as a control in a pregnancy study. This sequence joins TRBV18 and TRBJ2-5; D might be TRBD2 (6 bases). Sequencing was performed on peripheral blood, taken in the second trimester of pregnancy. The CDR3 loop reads CASSPGLGETQYF. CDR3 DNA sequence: TGTGCCAGCTCACCGGGACTCGGAGAGACCCAGTACTTC.